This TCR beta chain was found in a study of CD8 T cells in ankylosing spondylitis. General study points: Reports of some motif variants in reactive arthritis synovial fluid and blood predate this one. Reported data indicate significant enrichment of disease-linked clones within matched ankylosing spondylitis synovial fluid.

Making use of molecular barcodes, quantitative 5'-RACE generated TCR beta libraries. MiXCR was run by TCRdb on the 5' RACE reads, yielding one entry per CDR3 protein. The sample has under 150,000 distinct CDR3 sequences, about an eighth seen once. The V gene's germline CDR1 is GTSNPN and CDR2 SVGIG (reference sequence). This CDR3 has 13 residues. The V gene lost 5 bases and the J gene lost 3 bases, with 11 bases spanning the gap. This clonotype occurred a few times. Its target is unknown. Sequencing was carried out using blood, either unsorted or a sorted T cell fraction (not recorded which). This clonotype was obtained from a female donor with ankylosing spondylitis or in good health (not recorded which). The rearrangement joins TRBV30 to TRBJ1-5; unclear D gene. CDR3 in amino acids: CAWSEQLNQPQHF. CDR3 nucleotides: TGTGCCTGGTCGGAACAGCTCAATCAGCCCCAGCATTTT.